The 21 T cell receptor beta chains listed next were all sequenced from one sample in a study of T-cell memory formation after mild COVID-19. Via MiXCR, TCRdb re-called the 5' RACE reads, giving one row per CDR3 protein. The sample shows 350,000 to 450,000 distinct CDR3 sequences, 13% to 15% of them seen only once. The material sequenced was PBMCs or a T cell subset sorted from them (not recorded which). The receptors come from a man younger than 30 who had mild COVID-19 (a few samples of this study predate the infection). Cell type and time point are not known.

The count of this clonotype is one. The genes are TRBV6-4 and TRBJ1-5, with 7 bases that match TRBD1. Germline V lookup: CDR1 MRHNA, CDR2 SNTAGT. This CDR3 region has 14 residues. Unmatched junction bases numbered 3, after V lost 6 bases and J lost 1 base. CDR3 DNA sequence: TGTGCCAGCAGAGGGGGCCTCAGCAATCAGCCCCAGCATTTT. Translating gives CASRGGLSNQPQHF.

Only a few counts were recorded for this clonotype. Here the CDR3 reads CASSTRRNQPQHF. The CDR3 DNA reads TGTGCCAGCAGCACCCGACGCAATCAGCCCCAGCATTTT. The chain is built from TRBV7-2 and TRBJ1-5; D call uncertain. The CDR3 spans 13 residues. V lost 5 bases and J 2 bases, leaving 7 bases between the germline ends. Germline CDR1 reads SGHTA; CDR2 reads FQGNSA. Supplemented by reference TRBV7-2 and TRBJ1-5, the full variable domain reads GAGVSQSPSNKVTEKGKDVELRCDPISGHTALYWYRQSLGQGLEFLIYFQGNSAPDKSGLPSDRFSAERTGGSVSTLTIQRTQQEDSAVYLCASSTRRNQPQHFGDGTRLSIL.

In its sample, this clonotype was seen a few times. The chain combines TRBV20-1 with TRBJ1-2; TRBD1 might be the D (6 bases). This CDR3 has 15 amino acids. In germline, CDR1 is DFQATT, CDR2 SNEGSKA (reference sequence). V was shortened by 0 bases and J by 2 bases, with 13 bases between the two germline ends. CDR3 coding DNA: TGCAGTGCTAGAGATTGGGACAACTACAACTATGGCTACACCTTC. Its translation: CSARDWDNYNYGYTF.

This clonotype has more than one count but fewer than ten. The chain's CDR3 is CASSFERNQPQHF. In DNA form, the CDR3 reads TGTGCCAGCAGCTTCGAAAGGAATCAGCCCCAGCATTTT. The chain recombines TRBV7-2 with TRBJ1-5; D unclear. Trimming pared 3 bases from V and 4 bases from J, leaving 7 bases between. This CDR3 comprises 13 residues. CDR1 SGHTA and CDR2 FQGNSA come from the germline V gene. The full variable domain, rest sourced from reference TRBV7-2 and TRBJ1-5, is GAGVSQSPSNKVTEKGKDVELRCDPISGHTALYWYRQSLGQGLEFLIYFQGNSAPDKSGLPSDRFSAERTGGSVSTLTIQRTQQEDSAVYLCASSFERNQPQHFGDGTRLSIL.

This clonotype was picked up a small number of times. The chain combines TRBV12-3 or TRBV12-4 with TRBJ1-1; TRBD1 matches 7 bases. CDR3 size: 14 residues. J lost 0 bases, V lost 6 bases, and 4 bases had no gene match. The CDR3 region is CASREGQMNTEAFF. DNA for the CDR3: TGTGCCAGCAGGGAGGGACAGATGAACACTGAAGCTTTCTTT.

The chain is built from TRBV11-2 and TRBJ2-7; possibly TRBD1 for D (6 bases). The CDR3 consists of 15 residues. Per the germline V gene, CDR1 is SGHAT and CDR2 is FQNNGV. V was pared by 3 bases and J by 1 base, with 13 bases between. CDR3 nucleotide sequence: TGTGCCAGCAGCTTGGTCCAGGGGATATCCTACGAGCAGTACTTC. Translated, it gives CASSLVQGISYEQYF.

This clonotype has more than one count but fewer than ten. The chain carries TRBV28 and TRBJ2-2, with TRBD1 matching 8 bases. The CDR3 runs 15 residues. Trimming removed 6 bases from V and 6 bases from J; junction bases left unmatched: 9. CDR1 is MDHEN, CDR2 SYDVKM, per germline. The CDR3 protein is CASRPTGGGSGELFF. CDR3 sequence (DNA): TGTGCCAGCAGACCCACAGGGGGAGGATCCGGGGAGCTGTTTTTT.

V and J are TRBV4-3 and TRBJ2-2, with 11 bases fitting TRBD1. The CDR3 consists of 17 residues. J was trimmed by 6 bases and V by 0 bases; bases with no gene match: 6. Germline V gives CDR1 LGHNA, CDR2 YSLEER. In DNA form, the CDR3 reads TGCGCCAGCAGCCAAGATTGGTCGGGACAGGGGGCCGGGGAGCTGTTTTTT. Protein product: CASSQDWSGQGAGELFF.

The chain uses TRBV7-9 and TRBJ1-1, with D unresolved. The CDR3 loop spans 10 amino acids. Trimming took off 5 bases at V and 11 bases at J, with 9 bases between the two ends. The germline V gene encodes CDR1 SEHNR and CDR2 FQNEAQ (reference sequence). As DNA, the CDR3 is TGTGCCAGCAGCCTTGAGACGGCTTTCTTT. Protein product: CASSLETAFF. The complete variable domain, with remaining parts taken from reference TRBV7-9 and TRBJ1-1, reads DTGVSQNPRHKITKRGQNVTFRCDPISEHNRLYWYRQTLGQGPEFLTYFQNEAQLEKSRLLSDRFSAERPKGSFSTLEIQRTEQGDSAMYLCASSLETAFFGQGTRLTVV.

CDR3 DNA sequence: TGCAGCGTTGAAGATCGGGGGCAGCAAGCTTTCTTT. It codes for CSVEDRGQQAFF. The V gene is TRBV29-1, the J gene TRBJ1-1; D possibly corresponds to TRBD1 (6 bases). Germline CDR1 is SQVTM and CDR2 is ANQGSEA. Between the trimmed V and J ends, which lost 0 bases and 9 bases, there was a span of 11 bases. This CDR3 has 12 residues.

This clonotype was detected a few times. The rearrangement joins TRBV20-1 to TRBJ2-5; 9 bases line up with TRBD2. The CDR3 length is 15 residues. The germline CDR1 and CDR2 sequences are DFQATT and SNEGSKA (reference sequence). The V segment lost 3 bases and the J segment 9 bases; nucleotides outside the gene matches: 14. The CDR3: CSASVEAGGPGAQYF. The CDR3 bases are TGCAGTGCTAGTGTCGAAGCGGGGGGCCCCGGGGCCCAGTACTTC.

This clonotype was seen a few times. The chain joins TRBV29-1 to TRBJ2-1; possible D gene TRBD2, 5 bases. V was cut by 5 bases and J by 9 bases, with 17 bases left in between. There are 13 residues in the CDR3. Germline loops: CDR1 SQVTM, CDR2 ANQGSEA. CDR3: CSVLAVDDGEQFF. The CDR3 DNA is TGCAGCGTTCTAGCAGTGGATGACGGTGAGCAGTTCTTC.

The J gene is TRBJ2-1, the V gene TRBV6-2 or TRBV6-3; 8 bases fit TRBD2. Germline loops: CDR1 MNHEY, CDR2 SVGEGT. The V segment lost 7 bases and the J segment 7 bases; nucleotides outside the gene matches: 3. CDR3 length: 12 amino acids. The CDR3 here is CASTPGGNEQFF. For the CDR3, the DNA is TGTGCCAGCACTCCGGGGGGGAATGAGCAGTTCTTC.

This clonotype was observed a few times. This sequence joins TRBV4-1 and TRBJ2-4, with 10 positions matching TRBD2. V trimming: 4 bases; J trimming: 0 bases; junction bases outside the gene matches: 9. The CDR3 loop spans 18 amino acids. The germline V gene has CDR1 MGHRA and CDR2 YSYEKL. The CDR3 nucleotides are TGCGCCAGCAGCCCCCTCCTACTAGCGGGGCTAGCCAAAAACATTCAGTACTTC. This translates into CASSPLLLAGLAKNIQYF.

The genes are TRBV10-3 and TRBJ2-2, with TRBD2 matching 15 bases. Germline V lookup: CDR1 ENHRY, CDR2 SYGVKD. V shed 6 bases and J 4 bases; nucleotides not matched to a gene: 3. The CDR3 loop spans 16 amino acids. CDR3 DNA: TGTGCCATCAGGGGACTAGCGGGGGGCGCCACCGGGGAGCTGTTTTTT. This gives the protein CAIRGLAGGATGELFF.

The table lists this clonotype with many counts. The chain carries TRBV20-1 and TRBJ1-5; D is uncertain. The germline V gene encodes CDR1 DFQATT and CDR2 SNEGSKA (reference sequence). Trimming pared 3 bases from V and 5 bases from J, leaving 11 bases between. The CDR3 runs to 13 residues. The DNA for the CDR3 is TGCAGTGCTAGTTCGGGGTTGGATCAGCCCCAGCATTTT. Protein sequence: CSASSGLDQPQHF.

At least ten counts were recorded for this clonotype. The chain combines TRBV5-1 with TRBJ1-2, with TRBD1 as a possible D gene (5 bases). V was shortened by 0 bases and J by 5 bases, with 20 bases between the two germline ends. The germline CDR1 and CDR2 sequences are SGHRS and YFSETQ. The CDR3 has 17 residues. The CDR3 DNA sequence: TGCGCCAGCAGCTTGGCTCTTCGACAGAGGACCGGGTATGGCTACACCTTC. The encoded protein is CASSLALRQRTGYGYTF. The full variable domain, completed using reference TRBV5-1 and TRBJ1-2, is KAGVTQTPRYLIKTRGQQVTLSCSPISGHRSVSWYQQTPGQGLQFLFEYFSETQRNKGNFPGRFSGRQFSNSRSEMNVSTLELGDSALYLCASSLALRQRTGYGYTFGSGTRLTVV.

V usage is TRBV6-1 and J usage is TRBJ2-1, with TRBD1 matching 10 bases. CDR1 is MNHNS, CDR2 SASEGT, per germline. There are 14 residues in the CDR3. Trimming removed 5 bases from V and 4 bases from J; junction bases left unmatched: 2. The CDR3 protein is CASSQDRGYNEQFF. Written as DNA, the CDR3 is TGTGCCAGCAGTCAGGACAGGGGGTACAATGAGCAGTTCTTC.

This clonotype came up a few times. This sequence joins TRBV20-1 and TRBJ2-2; D perhaps matches TRBD2 (5 bases). Germline V CDR1 and CDR2: DFQATT, SNEGSKA (reference sequence). Trimming shortened V by 3 bases and J by 1 base, and 9 bases separated the two germline ends. There are 14 residues in the CDR3. The CDR3 DNA sequence: TGCAGTGCTAGCCCAGCGGTGAACACCGGGGAGCTGTTTTTT. Translating it yields CSASPAVNTGELFF.

This clonotype was seen more than once but under ten times. This sequence joins TRBV6-2 or TRBV6-3 and TRBJ2-7; D is unresolved. The CDR3 totals 15 residues. Trimming took off 0 bases at V and 4 bases at J, with 13 bases between the two ends. Germline loops: CDR1 MNHEY, CDR2 SVGEGT. The CDR3 region is CASSYSNDPRYEQYF. CDR3 nucleotides: TGTGCCAGCAGTTACTCGAACGATCCCAGGTACGAGCAGTACTTC.

V gene TRBV4-1 combines with J gene TRBJ1-1, with TRBD1 matching over 10 bases. The CDR3 sequence is 16 residues long. V dropped 0 bases and J dropped 8; count of bases not matched to a gene: 9. The V gene's germline CDR1 is MGHRA and CDR2 YSYEKL. Here the CDR3 DNA reads TGCGCCAGCAGCCAAGATCAGTGGGACAGGGGAGGCGAAGCTTTCTTT. Translation: CASSQDQWDRGGEAFF.